This TCR beta chain was identified in a study of regulatory T cells in long-lasting Graves disease. Looked up from germline, CDR1 is DFQATT and CDR2 is SNEGSKA (reference sequence). This CDR3 has 13 residues. This clonotype was detected a few times. Its antigen remains unknown. A read error may be the cause here, since a much bigger clone is one base away. Combining iRepertoire HTBI primers with Arm-PCR of CDR3 regions, the authors built TCR beta libraries. Using its own MiXCR run on the multiplex PCR reads, TCRdb lists one record per CDR3 protein. This sample has approximately 400,000 distinct CDR3 sequences; roughly 10% occur once, and the top ten carry over 15%. Noted time point: newly diagnosed GD, antithyroid drugs for less than 3 months. Researchers made the TCR library from RNA that was extracted from PBMCs. Regarding the study as a whole: Peripheral blood alone, not thyroid tissue, underwent study.

This sample was shared with a second study, whose subject was T cells in Graves' hyperthyroidism and ophthalmopathy. Per that study: The TCR CDR3 was amplified in a first-round RT-PCR using the HTBI primer set. A 13 V-J model separated ophthalmopathy from stable hyperthyroidism.

Sequenced here: peripheral blood mononuclear cells (PBMCs), sampled at new diagnosis, from a patient treated with antithyroid drugs. This chain uses TRBV20-1 with TRBJ2-7, with D perhaps matching TRBD1 (5 bases). This sequence originates from a woman under 30 with Graves disease. CDR3 sequence reads: CGARGLDTYEQYV. In DNA form, the CDR3 reads TGCGGTGCTAGAGGTTTGGACACCTACGAGCAGTACGTC.